The clone carrying this TCR beta chain was recorded once. The RNA, 0.5 to 1 ug, was put through reverse transcription using random hexamers. A single record per CDR3 protein comes from TCRdb applying MiXCR to the immunoSEQ multiplex PCR reads. The table shows approximately 100,000 distinct CDR3 sequences, with around 92% occurring only once. Negative isolation was applied to CD8+ and CD4+ T cells, and FACS enrichment was applied to TEMRA cells. CDR1 and CDR2 from the germline V gene are MGHRA and YSYEKL. The CDR3 sequence is 15 residues long. V was clipped by 3 bases and J by 1 base, with 9 bases between them. This entry belongs to a study of CD8 T cells in Susac syndrome.

The chain couples TRBV4-1 to TRBJ2-2; D is unclear. The source of this sequence is a human donor in good health. Sequencing used CD8+ T cells from PBMCs. CDR3 sequence reads: CASSQNRQNTGELFF. In DNA, the CDR3 is TGCGCCAGCAGCCAGAATCGACAGAACACCGGGGAGCTGTTTTTT.